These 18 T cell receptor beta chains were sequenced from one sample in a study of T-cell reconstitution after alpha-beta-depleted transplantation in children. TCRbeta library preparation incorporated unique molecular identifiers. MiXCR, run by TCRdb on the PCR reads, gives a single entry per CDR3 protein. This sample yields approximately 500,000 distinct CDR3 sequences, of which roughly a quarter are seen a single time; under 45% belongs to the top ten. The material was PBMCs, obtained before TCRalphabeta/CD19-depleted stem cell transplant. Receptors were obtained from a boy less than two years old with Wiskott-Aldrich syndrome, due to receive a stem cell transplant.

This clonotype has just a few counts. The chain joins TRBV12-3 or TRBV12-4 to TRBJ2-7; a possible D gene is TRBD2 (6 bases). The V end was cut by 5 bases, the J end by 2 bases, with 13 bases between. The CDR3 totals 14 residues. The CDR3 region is CASSQVGGTYEQYF. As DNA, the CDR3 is TGTGCCAGCAGTCAGGTCGGGGGAACCTACGAGCAGTACTTC.

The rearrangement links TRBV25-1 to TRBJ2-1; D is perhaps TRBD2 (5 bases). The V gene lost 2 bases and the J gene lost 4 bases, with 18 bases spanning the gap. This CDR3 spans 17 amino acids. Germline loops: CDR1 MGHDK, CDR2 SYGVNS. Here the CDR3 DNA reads TGTGCCAGCAGTGAAACCCTGTTTAGCGCAGGATACAATGAGCAGTTCTTC. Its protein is CASSETLFSAGYNEQFF.

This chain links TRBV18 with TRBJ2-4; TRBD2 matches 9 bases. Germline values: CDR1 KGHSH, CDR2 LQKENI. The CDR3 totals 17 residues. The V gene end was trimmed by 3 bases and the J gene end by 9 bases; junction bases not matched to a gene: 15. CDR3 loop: CASSPINVAGVGSIQYF. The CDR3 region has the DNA TGTGCCAGCTCACCGATAAACGTAGCGGGAGTGGGTTCCATTCAGTACTTC.

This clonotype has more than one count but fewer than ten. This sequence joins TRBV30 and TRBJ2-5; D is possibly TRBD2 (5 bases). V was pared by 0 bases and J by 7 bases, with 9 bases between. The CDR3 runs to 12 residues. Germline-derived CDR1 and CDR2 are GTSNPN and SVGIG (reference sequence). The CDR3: CAWSVSGGTQYF. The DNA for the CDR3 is TGTGCCTGGAGTGTAAGTGGAGGGACCCAGTACTTC.

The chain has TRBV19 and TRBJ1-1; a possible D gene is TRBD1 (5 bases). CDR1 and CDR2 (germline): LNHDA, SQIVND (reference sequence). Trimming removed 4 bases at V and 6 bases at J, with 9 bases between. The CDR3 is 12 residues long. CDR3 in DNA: TGTGCCAGTAGTAAAAAAGGGGCTGAAGCTTTCTTT. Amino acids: CASSKKGAEAFF.

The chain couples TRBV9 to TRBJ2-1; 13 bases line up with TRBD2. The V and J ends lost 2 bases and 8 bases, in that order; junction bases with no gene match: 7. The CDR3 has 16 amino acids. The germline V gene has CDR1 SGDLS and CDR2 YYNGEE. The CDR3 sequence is CASSVAGTSGTYEQFF. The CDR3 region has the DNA TGTGCCAGCAGCGTCGCCGGGACTAGCGGGACGTATGAGCAGTTCTTC. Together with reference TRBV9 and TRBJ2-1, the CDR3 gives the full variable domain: DSGVTQTPKHLITATGQRVTLRCSPRSGDLSVYWYQQSLDQGLQFLIQYYNGEERAKGNILERFSAQQFPDLHSELNLSSLELGDSALYFCASSVAGTSGTYEQFFGPGTRLTVL.

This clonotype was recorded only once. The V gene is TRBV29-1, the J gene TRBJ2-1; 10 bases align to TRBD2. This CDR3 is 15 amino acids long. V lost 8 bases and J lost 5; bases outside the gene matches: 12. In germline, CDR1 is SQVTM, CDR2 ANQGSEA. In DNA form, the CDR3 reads TGCAGCTCCCGGCCGATAGCGGGAGGTAACAATGAGCAGTTCTTC. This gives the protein CSSRPIAGGNNEQFF.

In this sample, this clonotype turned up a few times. The CDR3 reads CASSARLQVGNTEAFF. Here the CDR3 DNA reads TGTGCCAGCAGTGCCCGCTTACAGGTGGGGAACACTGAAGCTTTCTTT. The chain uses TRBV6-1 and TRBJ1-1; D might be TRBD1 (5 bases). The V gene's germline CDR1 is MNHNS and CDR2 SASEGT. With 4 bases removed from V and 1 base from J, the gap between germline ends came to 16 bases. This CDR3 region has 16 residues.

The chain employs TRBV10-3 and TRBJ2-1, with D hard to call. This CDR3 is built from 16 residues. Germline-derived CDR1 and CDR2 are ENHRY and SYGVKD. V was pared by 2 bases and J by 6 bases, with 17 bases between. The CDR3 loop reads CAISERVAGRSNEQFF. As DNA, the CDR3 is TGTGCCATCAGTGAGAGGGTGGCAGGACGCTCCAATGAGCAGTTCTTC.

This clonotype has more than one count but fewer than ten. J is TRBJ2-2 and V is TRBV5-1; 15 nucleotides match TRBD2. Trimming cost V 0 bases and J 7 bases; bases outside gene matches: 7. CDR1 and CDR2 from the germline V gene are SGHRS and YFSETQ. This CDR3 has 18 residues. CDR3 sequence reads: CASSLAGLAGGPIGELFF. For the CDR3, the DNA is TGCGCCAGCAGCTTGGCCGGACTAGCGGGAGGGCCAATCGGGGAGCTGTTTTTT.

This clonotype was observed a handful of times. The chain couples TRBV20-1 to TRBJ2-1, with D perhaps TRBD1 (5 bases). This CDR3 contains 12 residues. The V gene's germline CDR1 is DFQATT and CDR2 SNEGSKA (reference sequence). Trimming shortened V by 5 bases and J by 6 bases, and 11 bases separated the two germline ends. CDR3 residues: CSALPDSNEQFF. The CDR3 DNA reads TGCAGTGCTTTGCCCGACAGCAATGAGCAGTTCTTC.

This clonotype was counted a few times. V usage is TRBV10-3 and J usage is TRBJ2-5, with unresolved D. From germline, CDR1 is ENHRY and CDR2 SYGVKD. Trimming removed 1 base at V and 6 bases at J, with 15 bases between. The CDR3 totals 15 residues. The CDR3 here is CAISEYGGAVKTQYF. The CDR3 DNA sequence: TGTGCCATCAGTGAGTACGGTGGAGCCGTCAAGACCCAGTACTTC.

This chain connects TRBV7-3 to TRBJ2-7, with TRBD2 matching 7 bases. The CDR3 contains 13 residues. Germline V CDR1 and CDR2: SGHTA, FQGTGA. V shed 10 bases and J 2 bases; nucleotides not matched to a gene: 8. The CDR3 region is CAIQRDGTYEQYF. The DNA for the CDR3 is TGTGCCATCCAGCGGGACGGAACCTACGAGCAGTACTTC.

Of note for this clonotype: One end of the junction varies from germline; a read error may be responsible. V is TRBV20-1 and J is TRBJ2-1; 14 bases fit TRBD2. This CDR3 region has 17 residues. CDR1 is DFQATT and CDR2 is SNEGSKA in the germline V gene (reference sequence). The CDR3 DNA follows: TGCTGTGCTAGAGGCCGGACTAGCGGGAGGTTATACAATGAGCAGTTCTTC. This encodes CCARGRTSGRLYNEQFF.

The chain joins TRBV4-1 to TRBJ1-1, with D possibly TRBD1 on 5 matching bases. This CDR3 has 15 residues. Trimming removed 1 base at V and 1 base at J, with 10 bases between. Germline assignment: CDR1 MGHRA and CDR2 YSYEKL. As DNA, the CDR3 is TGCGCCAGCAGCCAAGGGGGGTGGGCGAACACTGAAGCTTTCTTT. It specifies CASSQGGWANTEAFF.

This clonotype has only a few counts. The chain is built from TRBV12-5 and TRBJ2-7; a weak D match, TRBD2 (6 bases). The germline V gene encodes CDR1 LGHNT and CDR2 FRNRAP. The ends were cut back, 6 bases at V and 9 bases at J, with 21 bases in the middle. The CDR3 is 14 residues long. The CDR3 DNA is TGTGCTAGTGGGCTTGGGGACTTGGCGGACGGGCAGTACTTC. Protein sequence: CASGLGDLADGQYF. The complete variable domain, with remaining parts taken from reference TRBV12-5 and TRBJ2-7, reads DARVTQTPRHKVTEMGQEVTMRCQPILGHNTVFWYRQTMMQGLELLAYFRNRAPLDDSGMPKDRFSAEMPDATLATLKIQPSEPRDSAVYFCASGLGDLADGQYFGPGTRLTVT.

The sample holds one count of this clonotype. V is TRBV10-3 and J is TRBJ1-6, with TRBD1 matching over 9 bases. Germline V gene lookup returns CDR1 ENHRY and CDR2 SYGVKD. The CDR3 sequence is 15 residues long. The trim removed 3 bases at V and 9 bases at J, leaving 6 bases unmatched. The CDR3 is CAISDGDRDGSPLHF. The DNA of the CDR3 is TGTGCCATCAGTGACGGGGACAGGGATGGTTCACCCCTCCACTTT.

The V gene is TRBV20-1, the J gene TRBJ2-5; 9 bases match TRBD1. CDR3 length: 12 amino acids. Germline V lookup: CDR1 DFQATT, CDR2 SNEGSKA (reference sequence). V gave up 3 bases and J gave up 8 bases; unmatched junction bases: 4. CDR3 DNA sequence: TGCAGTGCTAGCCGGACAGGGGCTACCCAGTACTTC. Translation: CSASRTGATQYF.